The sequence of this T cell receptor beta chain was determined in a study of shared clonotypes between healthy human individuals. The overall study: CD4 naive and CD4 memory each took three plates per donor, while CD8 naive took two and CD8 memory one. Study-level findings and limits: Rarefaction exposed incomplete sorted-subset sequencing despite large depth.

The authors ran the assay at deep level. Original analysis: Because ImmunoSEQ provided only junction sequences with no quality scores, the filtering differed. This table comes from immunoSEQ multiplex PCR, and its TCRdb copy is limited to in-frame clones, with some not included. The DNA was the basis for D and trimming; V, J and clone size are from that table. Of a few million clones in the sample, over 85% were seen once. A word on this clone: Its antigen is not known.

The CDR3 extends over 15 amino acids. V dropped 2 bases and J dropped 3 bases, with 12 bases sitting between them. CDR1 is SGHRS, CDR2 YFSETQ, per germline. The receptor was isolated from a man aged 18 to 29 in good health. Some clones in this sample may be carry-over from other donors' samples. The material sequenced was naive CD4+ T cells from PBMCs. Subset: CD45RA+ positively selected. This chain connects TRBV5-1 to TRBJ2-1; D may be TRBD1 or TRBD2 (5 bases each). CDR3: CASSFMGDHYNEQFF. For the CDR3, the DNA is TGCGCCAGCAGCTTTATGGGGGACCACTACAATGAGCAGTTCTTC.